This T cell receptor (beta chain) was captured by sequencing in a study of Tregs in tolerant kidney transplant recipients. Findings and limits, study-wide: Few patients were studied, so findings need validation in larger groups.

V lost 1 base to trimming and J lost 5 bases, with 14 bases between them. The CDR3 extends over 15 amino acids. In germline, CDR1 is SEHNR, CDR2 FQNEAQ (reference sequence). This table comes from immunoSEQ multiplex PCR, and its TCRdb copy is limited to in-frame clones, with some not included. The sample consists of 98,000 or so clones, 90% of them appearing once. Details on this clone: No antigen is known for it.

The rearrangement links TRBV7-9 to TRBJ1-1; D is unclear. The input for sequencing was CD4+ T cells from blood, taken before the transplant. This sequence was found in a human donor who received a combined kidney and bone marrow transplant. CDR3 residues: CASSLGGRERTEAFF. In nucleotides, the CDR3 is TGTGCCAGCAGCTTAGGCGGACGGGAGAGGACTGAAGCTTTCTTT.